These T cell receptor beta chains were read from a single sample in a study of blood T cell repertoires in COVID-19. Assay used: immunoSEQ multiplex PCR; TCRdb lists only in-frame clones, some missing. The sample lists almost 250,000 clones, around 90% occurring once. The sequenced sample was PBMCs or T cells enriched from blood (not recorded which). All receptors come from a woman aged 45-60 years who had recovered from COVID-19. The CDR3 runs from the conserved cysteine through the conserved F or W. D genes are given only for firm matches. Not all rows give a size; the values are once, few, many and, for expanded clones, a class.

J | D | V | size | CDR3 | DNA
TRBJ2-3 | TRBD2 | TRBV5-1 | - | CASSLVSGSADTQYF | TGCGCCAGCAGCTTGGTTAGCGGGAGCGCAGATACGCAGTATTTT
TRBJ2-3 | TRBD2 | TRBV27 | - | CASSWASGGGTDTQYF | TGTGCCAGCAGTTGGGCTAGCGGAGGCGGAACAGATACGCAGTATTTT
TRBJ1-4 | - | TRBV2 | - | CASSDRSNEKLFF | TGTGCCAGCAGTGACAGATCTAATGAAAAACTGTTTTTT
TRBJ2-1 | TRBD1 | TRBV4-2 | - | CASSHRGTEIYNEQFF | TGTGCCAGCAGCCACCGAGGGACAGAGATCTACAATGAGCAGTTCTTC
TRBJ2-3 | TRBD2 | TRBV19 | - | CASSATSGSTDTQYF | TGTGCCAGTAGTGCGACTAGCGGGAGCACAGATACGCAGTATTTT
TRBJ1-6 | - | TRBV7-3 | - | CASSFLGQGNSPLHF | TGTGCCAGCAGTTTCCTTGGGCAGGGGAATTCACCCCTCCACTTT
TRBJ1-1 | - | TRBV30 | - | CAWSVGVHTEAFF | TGTGCCTGGAGTGTAGGGGTTCACACTGAAGCTTTCTTT
TRBJ1-5 | - | TRBV19 | - | CASSMGRARRSNQPQHF | TGTGCCAGTAGTATGGGGAGGGCCAGGCGTAGCAATCAGCCCCAGCATTTT
TRBJ2-1 | TRBD2 | TRBV27 | - | CASSWGLALYNEQFF | TGTGCCAGCAGTTGGGGACTAGCTCTATACAATGAGCAGTTCTTC
TRBJ2-1 | TRBD1 | TRBV7-3 | - | CASSSDSGQYSEQFF | TGTGCCAGCAGTTCCGACTCGGGACAGTACAGTGAGCAGTTCTTC
TRBJ2-3 | - | TRBV20-1 | once | CSASPGATVDTQYF | TGCAGTGCTAGTCCAGGGGCGACTGTTGATACGCAGTATTTT
TRBJ1-5 | TRBD1 | TRBV5-1 | once | CASSLWGQANQPQHF | TGCGCCAGCAGCTTGTGGGGACAGGCAAATCAGCCCCAGCATTTT
TRBJ2-5 | TRBD2 | TRBV18 | - | CASGLRGLAWETQYF | TGTGCCAGCGGCCTTAGAGGACTAGCGTGGGAGACCCAGTACTTC
TRBJ1-5 | - | TRBV15 | - | CATSQVAGGQPQHF | TGTGCCACCAGCCAGGTAGCAGGAGGGCAGCCCCAGCATTTT
TRBJ2-1 | TRBD1 | TRBV6-1 | - | CASSERLGQGPGGFF | TGTGCCAGCAGTGAACGATTGGGACAGGGCCCCGGGGGGTTCTTC
TRBJ2-1 | TRBD2 | TRBV3-1/TRBV3-2 | - | CASSRLAGVYEQFF | TGTGCCAGCAGTCGCCTAGCGGGAGTCTATGAGCAGTTCTTC
TRBJ2-7 | TRBD2 | TRBV28 | - | CASSRSGSTDEQYF | TGTGCCAGCAGTCGTAGCGGGAGTACCGACGAGCAGTACTTC
TRBJ1-5 | - | TRBV10-3 | - | CAISESIQGMGSQPQHF | TGTGCCATCAGTGAGTCGATTCAGGGGATGGGAAGTCAGCCCCAGCATTTT
TRBJ1-4 | - | TRBV2 | - | CASSEGGARANEKLFF | TGTGCCAGCAGTGAGGGGGGGGCGCGAGCTAATGAAAAACTGTTTTTT
TRBJ1-1 | TRBD1 | TRBV27 | - | CASSLEGAWTEAFF | TGTGCCAGCAGTTTGGAGGGGGCTTGGACTGAAGCTTTCTTT
TRBJ1-2 | - | TRBV7-2 | - | CASSLTGLDGYTF | TGTGCCAGCAGCTTAACGGGATTAGATGGCTACACCTTC
TRBJ2-1 | - | TRBV11-2 | - | CASSLDRSEQFF | TGTGCCAGCAGCTTAGATCGGAGTGAGCAGTTCTTC
TRBJ1-1 | - | TRBV2 | - | CASSEAPGNTEAFF | TGTGCCAGCAGTGAAGCGCCAGGGAACACTGAAGCTTTCTTT
TRBJ2-1 | TRBD2 | TRBV28 | - | CASSPSGRGNEQFF | TGTGCCAGCAGTCCTAGCGGGAGAGGCAATGAGCAGTTCTTC
TRBJ1-5 | - | TRBV19 | - | CASSKGSQGWIETQHF | TGTGCCAGTAGTAAGGGCAGTCAGGGTTGGATTGAGACCCAGCATTTT
TRBJ2-3 | TRBD1 | TRBV29-1 | - | CSVDYAGQGTTQYF | TGCAGCGTTGATTACGCTGGACAGGGGACAACGCAGTATTTT
TRBJ2-1 | TRBD2 | TRBV5-1 | - | CASSLGTNNEQFF | TGCGCCAGCAGCCTCGGGACTAACAATGAGCAGTTCTTC
TRBJ2-2 | TRBD2 | TRBV30 | - | CAWSPRGLAGAPGELFF | TGTGCCTGGAGTCCTCGGGGACTAGCGGGAGCGCCCGGGGAGCTGTTTTTT
TRBJ1-6 | - | TRBV2 | - | CASSESGDSPLHF | TGTGCCAGCAGTGAATCGGGGGATTCACCCCTCCACTTT
TRBJ2-5 | TRBD2 | TRBV11-3 | - | CASSKGLSNRETQYF | TGTGCCAGCAGCAAGGGACTATCAAATCGGGAGACCCAGTACTTC
TRBJ1-5 | - | TRBV28 | - | CASTVGRVFQPQHF | TGTGCCAGCACCGTGGGGAGGGTATTCCAGCCCCAGCATTTT